A single sample gave rise to the 27 T cell receptor beta chains below, sequenced in a study of blood T cell repertoires in COVID-19. Repertoires were generated with immunoSEQ multiplex PCR, while TCRdb's copy carries only in-frame clones and drops some. The top ten clones hold less than 4% of a sample with about 240,000 clones, about four fifths of them seen once. Sequencing was performed on peripheral blood. The receptors stem from a woman aged 18 to 35 with acute or convalescent COVID-19.

The chain combines TRBV29-1 with TRBJ1-5; 7 bases are a match to TRBD1. The CDR3 has 13 residues. CDR1 and CDR2 from the germline V gene are SQVTM and ANQGSEA. Losses at the gene ends were 4 bases for V and 6 bases for J; bases not matched to a gene: 6. CDR3 DNA: TGCAGCGTTGGAGGACAGGAAAGTCAGCCCCAGCATTTT. Protein product: CSVGGQESQPQHF. The full variable domain, with the rest looked up from reference TRBV29-1 and TRBJ1-5, is SAVISQKPSRDICQRGTSLTIQCQVDSQVTMMFWYRQQPGQSLTLIATANQGSEATYESGFVIDKFPISRPNLTFSTLTVSNMSPEDSSIYLCSVGGQESQPQHFGDGTRLSIL.

This CDR3 reads CATSRDPPTDEQFF. The DNA for the CDR3 is TGTGCCACCAGCAGAGATCCCCCGACAGACGAGCAGTTCTTC. This rearrangement joins TRBV15 to TRBJ2-1; tentatively, D is TRBD1 (5 bases). Germline V lookup: CDR1 LNHNV, CDR2 YYDKDF (reference sequence). The V end lost 0 bases, the J end lost 10 bases, and 13 bases lay between the germline ends. The CDR3 loop spans 14 amino acids. Using reference TRBV15 and TRBJ2-1 for the parts outside the CDR3, the full variable domain is DAMVIQNPRYQVTQFGKPVTLSCSQTLNHNVMYWYQQKSSQAPKLLFHYYDKDFNNEADTPDNFQSRRPNTSFCFLDIRSPGLGDTAMYLCATSRDPPTDEQFFGPGTRLTVL.

This clone came up a few times. This chain uses TRBV28 with TRBJ1-5, with D possibly TRBD1 on 6 matching bases. Germline lookup yields CDR1 MDHEN and CDR2 SYDVKM. V shed 6 bases and J shed 1 base, with 19 bases lying between them. There are 17 residues in the CDR3. CDR3 in DNA: TGTGCCAGCAGCCTGTTTTCCTTGGGGGCCAGCAATCAGCCCCAGCATTTT. This gives the protein CASSLFSLGASNQPQHF.

The V gene is TRBV18, the J gene TRBJ2-1, with TRBD2 identical over 14 bases. The junction had 3 bases not matched to a gene; V was cut back by 0 bases and J by 8 bases. Germline CDR1 KGHSH, CDR2 LQKENI. The CDR3 extends over 16 amino acids. The CDR3 DNA sequence: TGTGCCAGCTCACCACCCCGACTAGCGGGAGGGCATGAGCAGTTCTTC. Protein product: CASSPPRLAGGHEQFF.

The chain has TRBV3-1 (or the pseudogene TRBV3-2) and TRBJ2-7; D is possibly TRBD2 (6 bases). The CDR3 consists of 15 residues. V was trimmed by 0 bases and J by 4 bases, leaving 13 bases between them. Germline V gene sequence: CDR1 LGHDT, CDR2 YNNKEL (reference sequence). The CDR3 spells CASSQDGTPVYEQYF. As DNA, the CDR3 is TGTGCCAGCAGCCAAGATGGGACTCCTGTATACGAGCAGTACTTC.

The V and J genes are TRBV3-1 (or the pseudogene TRBV3-2) and TRBJ2-5, with D unresolved. Trimming removed 1 base from V and 5 bases from J, with 17 bases in between. Per germline, CDR1 LGHDT and CDR2 YNNKEL (reference sequence). The CDR3 sequence is 16 residues long. The CDR3 DNA sequence: TGTGCCAGCAGCCAAGGAACTATTGCCCTAAGGGAGACCCAGTACTTC. Amino acids: CASSQGTIALRETQYF.

The chain has TRBV6-5 and TRBJ1-2; a weak D match, TRBD1 (6 bases). Trimming cost V 4 bases and J 6 bases, with 9 bases left between them. The CDR3 has 12 residues. The germline gives CDR1 MNHEY, CDR2 SVGAGI. The DNA for the CDR3 is TGTGCCAGCAGTTTAAACAGGGATGGCTACACCTTC. It translates to CASSLNRDGYTF.

This chain connects TRBV19 to TRBJ1-4, with 10 bases matching TRBD1. The length of the CDR3 is 15 residues. V trimming: 4 bases; J trimming: 3 bases; junction bases outside the gene matches: 2. CDR1 is LNHDA, CDR2 SQIVND, per germline (reference sequence). The CDR3 protein is CASSRGTGANEKLFF. The CDR3 DNA is TGTGCCAGTAGTAGGGGGACAGGGGCTAATGAAAAACTGTTTTTT.

The chain has TRBV18 and TRBJ2-2; 9 bases match TRBD2. Trimming took 1 base from V and 4 from J; bases not matched to a gene: 7. The germline gives CDR1 KGHSH, CDR2 LQKENI. The length of the CDR3 is 17 residues. The CDR3, as DNA: TGTGCCAGCTCACCACAGCGTAGCGGGAGTGGCACCGGGGAGCTGTTTTTT. This codes for CASSPQRSGSGTGELFF. Variable domain in full (rest from reference TRBV18 and TRBJ2-2): NAGVMQNPRHLVRRRGQEARLRCSPMKGHSHVYWYRQLPEEGLKFMVYLQKENIIDESGMPKERFSAEFPKEGPSILRIQQVVRGDSAAYFCASSPQRSGSGTGELFFGEGSRLTVL.

This clone showed up just a few times. The chain joins TRBV5-4 to TRBJ2-7; D unclear. The CDR3 spans 13 residues. V was clipped by 0 bases and J by 3 bases, with 7 bases between them. CDR1 and CDR2 from the germline V gene are SGHNT and YYREEE (reference sequence). The CDR3 loop is CASSLAQNYEQYF. CDR3 DNA sequence: TGTGCCAGCAGCTTGGCTCAGAACTACGAGCAGTACTTC. The variable domain in full, with the rest retrieved from reference TRBV5-4 and TRBJ2-7, is ETGVTQSPTHLIKTRGQQVTLRCSSQSGHNTVSWYQQALGQGPQFIFQYYREEENGRGNFPPRFSGLQFPNYSSELNVNALELDDSALYLCASSLAQNYEQYFGPGTRLTVT.

The chain is built from TRBV6-5 and TRBJ1-2, with D possibly being TRBD1 (5 bases). The germline CDR1 and CDR2 sequences are MNHEY and SVGAGI. V dropped 2 bases and J dropped 6 bases, with 10 bases sitting between them. CDR3 size: 13 residues. This CDR3 is CASSYGDWDGYTF. The CDR3 nucleotides are TGTGCCAGCAGTTACGGGGACTGGGATGGCTACACCTTC.

This clone was counted only a few times. The chain couples TRBV4-2 to TRBJ2-2; 14 bases are a match to TRBD2. CDR1 and CDR2 from the germline V gene are LGHNA and YNFKEQ. V shed 3 bases and J 6 bases; nucleotides not matched to a gene: 6. The length of the CDR3 is 17 residues. The CDR3 bases are TGTGCCAGCAGCCATGGGGGACTAGCGGGAGCTGCCGGGGAGCTGTTTTTT. Its translation is CASSHGGLAGAAGELFF.

J is TRBJ2-3 and V is TRBV29-1; no clear D gene. CDR1 and CDR2 (germline): SQVTM, ANQGSEA. This CDR3 has 11 amino acids. Trimming cost V 7 bases and J 3 bases, with 8 bases left between them. CDR3 sequence (DNA): TGCAGCGGGTGGCTTACAGATACGCAGTATTTT. Protein: CSGWLTDTQYF.

This rearrangement joins TRBV28 to TRBJ1-2; possible D gene TRBD1, 6 bases. Trimming shortened V by 7 bases and J by 7 bases, and 28 bases separated the two germline ends. The CDR3 spans 17 residues. Germline loops: CDR1 MDHEN, CDR2 SYDVKM. CDR3 DNA: TGTGCCAGCACCGGTTACAGGGTAAGGCGTACCATGGGTGGCTACACCTTC. It is translated as CASTGYRVRRTMGGYTF.

This sequence joins TRBV13 and TRBJ1-2; 9 bases are a match to TRBD1. Germline trimming cut 5 bases from V and 4 bases from J; bases unmatched to any gene: 14. The CDR3 sequence is 17 residues long. Germline loops: CDR1 PRHDT, CDR2 FYEKMQ (reference sequence). The CDR3 region has the DNA TGTGCCAGCAGCAGATCCGGGACAGGGAGATTTCGCTATGGCTACACCTTC. Translating it yields CASSRSGTGRFRYGYTF.

This chain links TRBV21-1 with TRBJ2-5; the D call in the table, TRBD2, was not verified against the DNA. TRBV21-1 corresponds to a pseudogene. The CDR3 length is 15 residues. CDR3 in amino acids: CASSGLAGEEETQYF. CDR3 sequence (DNA): TGTGCCAGCAGCGGACTAGCGGGAGAGGAAGAGACCCAGTACTTC.

J is TRBJ1-5 and V is TRBV4-3; the D gene is possibly TRBD1 (5 bases). The CDR3 runs to 15 residues. Per germline, CDR1 LGHNA and CDR2 YSLEER. Trimming stripped 0 bases from V and 4 bases from J, with 10 bases between. The CDR3 DNA reads as TGCGCCAGCAGCCAAGACAGGCAGGGTAATCAGCCCCAGCATTTT. This gives the protein CASSQDRQGNQPQHF.

This clone was observed a handful of times. The chain links TRBV6-1 to TRBJ1-4; no reliable D call. V shed 2 bases and J shed 7 bases, with 20 bases lying between them. Germline CDR1 and CDR2: MNHNS and SASEGT. This CDR3 region has 17 residues. The CDR3 DNA reads as TGTGCCAGCAGTGAAAGAGGGTCCGGTGGAATTGGTGAAAAACTGTTTTTT. Translated, it gives CASSERGSGGIGEKLFF.

The table lists this clone with a count of one. This chain uses TRBV29-1 with TRBJ1-2; D remains unclear. Trimming removed 7 bases at V and 0 bases at J, with 15 bases between. This CDR3 is built from 14 residues. Germline values: CDR1 SQVTM, CDR2 ANQGSEA. This CDR3 reads CSGGSVAANYGYTF. DNA for the CDR3: TGCAGCGGTGGCTCTGTGGCTGCTAACTATGGCTACACCTTC.

The chain has TRBV27 and TRBJ1-2; D is possibly TRBD1 (5 bases). The germline V gene encodes CDR1 MNHEY and CDR2 SMNVEV (reference sequence). Trimming took off 4 bases at V and 10 bases at J, with 13 bases between the two ends. The CDR3 totals 12 residues. CDR3 loop: CASSSRTGVYTF. The DNA of the CDR3 is TGTGCCAGCAGTTCACGGACGGGGGTCTACACCTTC.

This chain connects TRBV7-2 to TRBJ2-4; D gene unclear. The CDR3 is 14 residues long. Germline values: CDR1 SGHTA, CDR2 FQGNSA. Trimming pared 3 bases from V and 0 bases from J, leaving 6 bases between. The CDR3 region is CASSLGLAKNIQYF. The CDR3, as DNA: TGTGCCAGCAGCTTGGGCCTAGCCAAAAACATTCAGTACTTC.

With respect to this clone: Relative to the germline gene, one junction end is altered; a read error may explain this. Additional DNA sequences in this sample encode the identical CDR3. The chain is built from TRBV29-1 and TRBJ1-1; 7 bases agree with TRBD1. This CDR3 region has 12 residues. Germline V CDR1 and CDR2: SQVTM, ANQGSEA. The CDR3 sequence: CSVGEGQSEAFF. The CDR3 DNA follows: TGTAGCGTTGGAGAGGGACAGAGTGAAGCTTTCTTT.

The chain employs TRBV11-2 and TRBJ1-1; weak D call: TRBD1 (6 bases). This CDR3 is 18 amino acids long. The V and J ends lost 1 base and 5 bases respectively, with 23 bases between them. Germline lookup yields CDR1 SGHAT and CDR2 FQNNGV. The CDR3 region has the DNA TGTGCCAGCAGCTTAGTGGGGGTGGGGGCAGGTCGAAGGACTGAAGCTTTCTTT. Translation: CASSLVGVGAGRRTEAFF.

The rearrangement joins TRBV5-6 to TRBJ2-7; 9 bases align to TRBD1. This CDR3 has 14 amino acids. Trimming cost V 2 bases and J 3 bases; bases outside gene matches: 3. The V gene's germline CDR1 is SGHDT and CDR2 YYEEEE. DNA for the CDR3: TGTGCCAGCAGCTTTGGGACAGGGAGCTACGAGCAGTACTTC. This translates into CASSFGTGSYEQYF.

The gene calls are TRBV10-1 and TRBJ2-3; D possibly corresponds to TRBD1 (5 bases). V dropped 3 bases and J dropped 3 bases, with 16 bases sitting between them. Germline V lookup: CDR1 WNHNN, CDR2 SYGVQD (reference sequence). The CDR3 covers 16 residues. The CDR3 DNA reads TGCGCCAGCAGTGAACGACAGACACTTGCGACAGATACGCAGTATTTT. Translating it yields CASSERQTLATDTQYF.

The chain has TRBV6-2 or TRBV6-3 and TRBJ2-7, with D possibly being TRBD2 (5 bases). The germline V gene has CDR1 MNHEY and CDR2 SVGEGT. The CDR3 has 13 residues. The ends were cut back, 4 bases at V and 2 bases at J, with 9 bases in the middle. In nucleotides, the CDR3 is TGTGCCAGCAGTTGGGGAGATACCTACGAGCAGTACTTC. It is translated as CASSWGDTYEQYF.

The chain has TRBV5-1 and TRBJ2-7; weak D call: TRBD2 (6 bases). This CDR3 comprises 14 residues. V gave up 2 bases and J gave up 2 bases, with 11 bases separating them. CDR1 is SGHRS, CDR2 YFSETQ, per germline. DNA of the CDR3: TGCGCCAGCAGCTTAGGACGGACTACCTACGAGCAGTACTTC. Encoded protein: CASSLGRTTYEQYF.